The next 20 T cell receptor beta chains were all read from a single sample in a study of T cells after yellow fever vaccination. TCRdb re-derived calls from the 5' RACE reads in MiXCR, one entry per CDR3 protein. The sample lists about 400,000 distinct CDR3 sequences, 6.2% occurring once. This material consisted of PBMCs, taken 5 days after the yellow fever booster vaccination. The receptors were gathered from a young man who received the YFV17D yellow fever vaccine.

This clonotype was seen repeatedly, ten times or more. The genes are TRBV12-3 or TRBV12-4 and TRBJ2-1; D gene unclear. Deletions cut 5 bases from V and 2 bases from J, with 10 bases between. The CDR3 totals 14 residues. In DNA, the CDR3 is TGTGCCAGCAGTCCAAAGGGCCCCTACAATGAGCAGTTCTTC. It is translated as CASSPKGPYNEQFF.

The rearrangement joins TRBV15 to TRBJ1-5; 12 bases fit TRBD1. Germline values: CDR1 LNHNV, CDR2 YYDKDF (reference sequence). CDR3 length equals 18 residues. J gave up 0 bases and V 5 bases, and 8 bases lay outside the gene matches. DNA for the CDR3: TGTGCCACCAGCGGGGACAGGGGGCCGCCTTATAGCAATCAGCCCCAGCATTTT. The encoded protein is CATSGDRGPPYSNQPQHF.

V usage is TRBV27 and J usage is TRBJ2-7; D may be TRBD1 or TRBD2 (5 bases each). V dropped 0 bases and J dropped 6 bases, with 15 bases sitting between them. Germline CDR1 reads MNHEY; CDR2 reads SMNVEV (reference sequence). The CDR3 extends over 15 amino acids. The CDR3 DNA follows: TGTGCCAGCAGTTTATCGGGGACGATCCCAACCGAGCAGTACTTC. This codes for CASSLSGTIPTEQYF.

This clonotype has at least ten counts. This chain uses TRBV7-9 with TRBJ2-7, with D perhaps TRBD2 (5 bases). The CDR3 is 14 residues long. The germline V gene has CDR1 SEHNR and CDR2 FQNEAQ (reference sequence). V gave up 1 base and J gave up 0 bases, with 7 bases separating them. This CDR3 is CASSLGGYSYEQYF. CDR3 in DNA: TGTGCCAGCAGCTTAGGAGGGTACTCCTACGAGCAGTACTTC. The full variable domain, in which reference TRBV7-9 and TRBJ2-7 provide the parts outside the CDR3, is DTGVSQNPRHKITKRGQNVTFRCDPISEHNRLYWYRQTLGQGPEFLTYFQNEAQLEKSRLLSDRFSAERPKGSFSTLEIQRTEQGDSAMYLCASSLGGYSYEQYFGPGTRLTVT.

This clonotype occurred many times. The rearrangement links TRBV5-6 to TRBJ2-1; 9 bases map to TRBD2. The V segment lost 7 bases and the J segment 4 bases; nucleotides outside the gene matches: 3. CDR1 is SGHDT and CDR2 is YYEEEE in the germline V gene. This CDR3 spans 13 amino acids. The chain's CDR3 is CASPSGIYNEQFF. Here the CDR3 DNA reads TGTGCCAGCCCTAGCGGGATATACAATGAGCAGTTCTTC.

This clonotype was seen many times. CDR3 in DNA: TGCAGCGTTGTTCAGGGGATAGAGACCCAGTACTTC. As protein: CSVVQGIETQYF. The rearrangement joins TRBV29-1 to TRBJ2-5, with D perhaps TRBD1 (6 bases). CDR1 and CDR2 (germline): SQVTM, ANQGSEA. This CDR3 comprises 12 residues. V lost 4 bases to trimming and J lost 4 bases, with 10 bases between them.

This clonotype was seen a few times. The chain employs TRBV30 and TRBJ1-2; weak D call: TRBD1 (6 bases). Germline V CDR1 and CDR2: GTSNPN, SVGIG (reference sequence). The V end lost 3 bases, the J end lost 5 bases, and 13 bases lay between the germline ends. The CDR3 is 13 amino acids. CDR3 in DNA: TGTGCCTGGAGGACAGGAGGTGGATATGGCTACACCTTC. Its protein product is CAWRTGGGYGYTF.

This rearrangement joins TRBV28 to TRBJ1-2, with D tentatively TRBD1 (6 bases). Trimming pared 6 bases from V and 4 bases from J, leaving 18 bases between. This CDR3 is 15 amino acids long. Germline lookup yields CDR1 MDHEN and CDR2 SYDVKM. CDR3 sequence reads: CASRTLGQGTYGYTF. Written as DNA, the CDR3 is TGTGCCAGCAGGACCTTAGGGCAGGGGACCTATGGCTACACCTTC.

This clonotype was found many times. CDR3 residues: CASSLGVTGDYEQYF. DNA of the CDR3: TGCGCCAGCAGCCTTGGCGTGACAGGGGACTACGAGCAGTACTTC. V gene TRBV4-3 combines with J gene TRBJ2-7; 8 bases match TRBD1. CDR3 size: 15 residues. Trimming at V came to 4 bases and at J to 3 bases, leaving 8 bases not matched to a gene. The V gene's germline CDR1 is LGHNA and CDR2 YSLEER.

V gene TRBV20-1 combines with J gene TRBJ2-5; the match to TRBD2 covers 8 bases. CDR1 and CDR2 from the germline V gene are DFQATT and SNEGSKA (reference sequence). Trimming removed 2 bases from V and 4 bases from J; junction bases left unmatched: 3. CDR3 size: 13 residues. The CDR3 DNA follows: TGCAGTGCTAGAATAAGCGGGAGAGAGACCCAGTACTTC. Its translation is CSARISGRETQYF.

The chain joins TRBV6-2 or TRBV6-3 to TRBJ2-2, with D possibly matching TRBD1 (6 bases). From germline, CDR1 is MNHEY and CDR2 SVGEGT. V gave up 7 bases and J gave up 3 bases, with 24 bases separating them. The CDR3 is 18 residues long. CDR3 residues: CASKVYPLGHIYTGELFF. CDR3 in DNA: TGTGCCAGCAAGGTTTATCCCCTGGGACACATATACACCGGGGAGCTGTTTTTT.

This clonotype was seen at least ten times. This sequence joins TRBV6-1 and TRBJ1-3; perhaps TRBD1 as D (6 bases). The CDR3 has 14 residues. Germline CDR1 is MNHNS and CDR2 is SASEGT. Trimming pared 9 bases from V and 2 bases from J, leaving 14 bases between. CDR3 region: CASSPSGAGNTIYF. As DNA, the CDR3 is TGTGCCAGTTCCCCTTCAGGGGCTGGAAACACCATATATTTT.

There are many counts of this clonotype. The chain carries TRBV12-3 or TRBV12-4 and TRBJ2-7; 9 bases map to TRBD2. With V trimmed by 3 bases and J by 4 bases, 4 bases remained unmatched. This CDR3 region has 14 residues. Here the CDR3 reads CASSLAGGEYEQYF. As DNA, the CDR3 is TGTGCCAGCAGTTTGGCGGGAGGGGAATACGAGCAGTACTTC.

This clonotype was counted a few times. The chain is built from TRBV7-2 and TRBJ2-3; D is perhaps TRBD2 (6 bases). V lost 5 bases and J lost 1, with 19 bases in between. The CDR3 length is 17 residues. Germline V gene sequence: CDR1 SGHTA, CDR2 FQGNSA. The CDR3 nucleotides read TGTGCCAGCAGCCCCTTAATGGCTAGCGTACGCACAGATACGCAGTATTTT. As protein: CASSPLMASVRTDTQYF. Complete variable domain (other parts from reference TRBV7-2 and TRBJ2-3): GAGVSQSPSNKVTEKGKDVELRCDPISGHTALYWYRQSLGQGLEFLIYFQGNSAPDKSGLPSDRFSAERTGGSVSTLTIQRTQQEDSAVYLCASSPLMASVRTDTQYFGPGTRLTVL.

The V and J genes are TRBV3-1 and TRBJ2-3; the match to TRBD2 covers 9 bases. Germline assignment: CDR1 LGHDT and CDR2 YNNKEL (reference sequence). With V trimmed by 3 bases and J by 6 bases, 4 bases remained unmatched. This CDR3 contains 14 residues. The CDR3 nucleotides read TGTGCCAGCAGCCACGAGCGGGAGGTCGATACGCAGTATTTT. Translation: CASSHEREVDTQYF.

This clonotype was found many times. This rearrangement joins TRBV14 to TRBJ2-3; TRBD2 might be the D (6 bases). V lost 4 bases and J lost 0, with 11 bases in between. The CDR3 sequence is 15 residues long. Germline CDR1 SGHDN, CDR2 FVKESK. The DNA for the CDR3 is TGTGCCAGCAGCCCCCAGCGGGTTAGCACAGATACGCAGTATTTT. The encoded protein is CASSPQRVSTDTQYF.

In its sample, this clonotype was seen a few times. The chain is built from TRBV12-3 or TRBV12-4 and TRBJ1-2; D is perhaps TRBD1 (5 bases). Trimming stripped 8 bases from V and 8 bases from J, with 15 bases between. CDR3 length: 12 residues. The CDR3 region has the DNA TGTGCCAGCGGCCCGAGGAGGGACGGCTACACCTTC. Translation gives CASGPRRDGYTF.

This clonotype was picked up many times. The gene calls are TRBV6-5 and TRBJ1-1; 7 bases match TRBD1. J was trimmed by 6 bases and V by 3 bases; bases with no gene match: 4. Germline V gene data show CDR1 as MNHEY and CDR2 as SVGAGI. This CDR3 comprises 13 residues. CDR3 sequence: CASSYGGTAEAFF. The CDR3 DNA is TGTGCCAGCAGTTATGGGGGGACAGCTGAAGCTTTCTTT.

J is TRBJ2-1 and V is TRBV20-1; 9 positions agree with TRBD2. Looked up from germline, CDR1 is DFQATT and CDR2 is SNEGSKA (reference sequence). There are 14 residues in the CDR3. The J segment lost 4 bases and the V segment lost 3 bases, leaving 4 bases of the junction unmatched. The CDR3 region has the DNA TGCAGTGCTAGGATAGCGGGAGTATACAATGAGCAGTTCTTC. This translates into CSARIAGVYNEQFF.

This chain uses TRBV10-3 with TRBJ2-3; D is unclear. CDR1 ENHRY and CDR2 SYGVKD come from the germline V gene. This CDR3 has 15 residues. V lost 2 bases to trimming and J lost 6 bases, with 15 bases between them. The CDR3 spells CAISEQTGVGDTQYF. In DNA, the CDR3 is TGTGCCATCAGTGAGCAGACCGGTGTGGGGGATACGCAGTATTTT.